The present entry profiles one T cell receptor beta chain with its context. Its antigen is unidentified. Germline loops: CDR1 LNHNV, CDR2 YYDKDF (reference sequence). The CDR3 runs to 14 residues. Nucleotide data are not available. The sample belongs to a study of synovial regulatory T cells in juvenile arthritis. Overall study findings and caveats: CDR3 overlap with synovial Tregs was higher for iaTregs than other blood Tregs.

Clones were read by immunoSEQ multiplex PCR, and TCRdb kept only the in-frame ones, dropping some. Recorded for this sample: 7,500 to 10,000 clones. The chain carries TRBV15 and TRBJ1-4. The receptor's source is a donor between 2 and 29 years old with juvenile idiopathic arthritis. Sequencing input: Treg cells from blood. Documented subset: remaining (HLA-DR-negative) circulating blood Treg cells. CDR3 sequence: CATSREGGWEKLFF.